This is a list of T cell receptor beta chains from one sample in a study of T cell changes during pregnancy in multiple sclerosis. The table came from immunoSEQ multiplex PCR; TCRdb's copy has only in-frame clones and leaves some out. The sample records roughly 87,000 clones, 90% to 95% being singletons. The sequenced sample was peripheral blood, obtained in the third trimester of pregnancy. All receptors come from a female donor in good health, enrolled as a control in a pregnancy study. CDR3s include the opening cysteine and the closing phenylalanine or tryptophan. D genes are given only for firm matches. Clone size is not always given. Where it is, it says once, few, many or a class for expanded clones.

d_call	clone_size	v_call	j_call	cdr3_nt	cdr3_aa
.	.	TRBV27	TRBJ1-1	TGTGCCAGCAGTTTAGACAGGATAGGTACTGAAGCTTTCTTT	CASSLDRIGTEAFF
.	.	TRBV5-6	TRBJ2-4	TGTGCCAGCAGCTTCAGACAGAACCTAGCCAAAAACATTCAGTACTTC	CASSFRQNLAKNIQYF
TRBD2	.	TRBV5-1	TRBJ2-1	TGCGCCAGCAGCTGGAGACTAGCGGGAAATGATGAGCAGTTCTTC	CASSWRLAGNDEQFF
TRBD1	.	TRBV6-6	TRBJ2-2	TGTGCCAGCAGTTATAGCAGGGGGCAGGCCGGGGAGCTGTTTTTT	CASSYSRGQAGELFF
TRBD2	.	TRBV19	TRBJ2-7	TGTGCCAGTAGTCCCACTAGCGGAGATCTCTACGAGCAGTACTTC	CASSPTSGDLYEQYF
.	.	TRBV7-2	TRBJ1-2	TGTGCCAGCAGCTTACCCTATTGGGGGCTGAACTATGGCTACACCTTC	CASSLPYWGLNYGYTF
TRBD1	.	TRBV5-1	TRBJ2-5	TGCGCCAGCAGCTGGGGGACAGGGGGGGATCCGCGCCAAGAGACCCAGTACTTC	CASSWGTGGDPRQETQYF
.	once	TRBV21-1	TRBJ2-7	TGTCATTGGCGGATCTCCTACGAGCAGTACTTC	CHWRISYEQYF
.	few	TRBV14	TRBJ1-2	TGTGCCAACAACGGGGGGGAGGGAGGCTACACCTTC	CANNGGEGGYTF
.	.	TRBV4-1	TRBJ1-2	TGCGCCAGCAGCCATACACAGGCCGCTCTTAACTATGGCTACACCTTC	CASSHTQAALNYGYTF
TRBD2	.	TRBV6-5	TRBJ2-7	TGTGCCAGCTCGTTGAGCACTAGCGGGTTCTACGAGCAGTACTTC	CASSLSTSGFYEQYF
TRBD2	.	TRBV27	TRBJ2-7	TGTGCCAGCAGCCGCAGCGGGAGTTCGTTCGGCTACGAGCAGTACTTC	CASSRSGSSFGYEQYF
.	.	TRBV19	TRBJ2-7	TGTGCCAGTAGTCCGGCCCCACTATACGAGCAGTACTTC	CASSPAPLYEQYF
.	.	TRBV4-2	TRBJ2-2	TGTGCCAGCAGCCAAGAAGTGACAGTCACCGGGGAGCTGTTTTTT	CASSQEVTVTGELFF
.	.	TRBV15	TRBJ2-6	TGTGCCACCAGCACCGAGTCCTCCATCTCTGGGGCCAACGTCCTGACTTTC	CATSTESSISGANVLTF
TRBD2	.	TRBV27	TRBJ2-7	TGTGCCAGCTGCCGATCTGGGGCGGGTAGGAAGGTAGCGGGCTACGAGCAGTACTTC	CASCRSGAGRKVAGYEQYF
.	.	TRBV4-1	TRBJ2-7	TGCGCCAGCAGCCAAGATAACAGGGCTCACGAGCAGTACTTC	CASSQDNRAHEQYF
TRBD2	.	TRBV27	TRBJ2-1	TGTGCCAGCAGTACAACCGGGACTAGCGGGAGGGCCGATCGGGAGCAGTTCTTC	CASSTTGTSGRADREQFF
TRBD2	.	TRBV5-1	TRBJ2-1	TGCGCCAGCAGCTTGACGGGACTAGCTGGGAATGAGCAGTTCTTC	CASSLTGLAGNEQFF
TRBD1	.	TRBV7-9	TRBJ1-1	TGTGCCAGCAGATCTGACAGGGGGCAAAATGAAGCTTTCTTT	CASRSDRGQNEAFF
.	.	TRBV5-1	TRBJ2-6	TGCGCCAGCGGGAGAGGTGGGGCCAACGTCCTGACTTTC	CASGRGGANVLTF
.	once	TRBV28	TRBJ2-5	TGTGCCAGCGGCACACAGGGGAGGGAGACCCAGTACTTC	CASGTQGRETQYF
.	.	TRBV14	TRBJ2-1	TGTGCCAGCAGCCAAGATTCACGGAGACACAATGAGCAGTTCTTC	CASSQDSRRHNEQFF
TRBD2	.	TRBV7-9	TRBJ2-7	TGTGCCAGCAGCCCACTAGCGGGCCTTCGGTACGAGCAGTACTTC	CASSPLAGLRYEQYF
TRBD2	.	TRBV7-6	TRBJ2-1	TGTGCCAGCAGCCCAAGCGGGACCTACAATGAGCAGTTCTTC	CASSPSGTYNEQFF
TRBD2	.	TRBV5-1	TRBJ2-7	TGCGCCAGCAGCTTTCGACCAAAAGCGGGAGGTACCCACGAGCAGTACTTC	CASSFRPKAGGTHEQYF
TRBD2	.	TRBV5-1	TRBJ2-5	TGCGCCAGCAGCTTAGGGGGTTCGAGGATAGCGGGAGGGGAGACCCAGTACTTC	CASSLGGSRIAGGETQYF
TRBD2	.	TRBV27	TRBJ2-5	TGTGCCAGCAGTCCGTACGGACTAGCGGGATTTGGCGTTAGTGAAGAGACCCAGTACTTC	CASSPYGLAGFGVSEETQYF
.	.	TRBV10-2	TRBJ2-1	TGCGCCAGCAGCCACGATCGTGACTCGAGCTCCTACAATGAGCAGTTCTTC	CASSHDRDSSSYNEQFF
TRBD1	.	TRBV14	TRBJ2-5	TGTGCCAGCAGCCCCTGGGACAGGTGGGAGACCCAGTACTTC	CASSPWDRWETQYF
.	.	TRBV7-9	TRBJ1-1	TGTGCCAGCAGCTTTGGAGGGGCAAACACTGAAGCTTTCTTT	CASSFGGANTEAFF
TRBD1	.	TRBV5-1	TRBJ2-1	TGCGCCAGCAGCCCGGTGGGACAGGGTTACAATGAGCAGTTCTTC	CASSPVGQGYNEQFF
.	once	TRBV5-1	TRBJ1-2	TGCGCCAGCAGCTTGGCGGCAGGAATACCTAACTATGGCTACACCTTC	CASSLAAGIPNYGYTF
TRBD1	.	TRBV15	TRBJ1-1	TGTGCCACCAGCGGAAGGACAGGGGACACTGAAGCTTTCTTT	CATSGRTGDTEAFF
.	.	TRBV27	TRBJ1-1	TGTGCCAGCAGAAGTGAAGCTTACACTGAAGCTTTCTTT	CASRSEAYTEAFF
.	.	TRBV27	TRBJ1-5	TGTGCCAGCAGTTTATGTAGCTCCAGGGCTAGCAATCAGCCCCAGCATTTT	CASSLCSSRASNQPQHF
TRBD2	.	TRBV27	TRBJ2-7	TGTGCCAGCAGTCTCCTAGCGGGTCCTGCAAGAAGCGACGAGCAGTACTTC	CASSLLAGPARSDEQYF
TRBD2	.	TRBV25-1	TRBJ2-1	TGTGCCAGCAGTGGCGGGACACCGGGAGGGAATGAGCAGTTCTTC	CASSGGTPGGNEQFF
.	.	TRBV7-2	TRBJ2-2	TGTGCCAGCAGCAAAAGCGGAGCGGGTTCCGGGGAGCTGTTTTTT	CASSKSGAGSGELFF
.	.	TRBV6-5	TRBJ1-2	TGTGCCAGCAAATTCACAGGGCATGGCTACACCTTC	CASKFTGHGYTF
.	.	TRBV19	TRBJ2-6	TGTGCCAGTAGTATTGACTGGCAGGGGGCCAACGTCCTGACTTTC	CASSIDWQGANVLTF
.	.	TRBV6-1	TRBJ2-2	TGTGCCAGCAGTGAATCTAGTCGAATTTTCGGGGAGCTGTTTTTT	CASSESSRIFGELFF
TRBD1	.	TRBV10-3	TRBJ2-5	TGTGCCATCAGTGACCAACAGGGGGCGTTGACCCAGTACTTC	CAISDQQGALTQYF
TRBD1	.	TRBV4-2	TRBJ1-2	TGTGCCAGCAGCCCACCTCAGGACAGGGCTAACTATGGCTACACCTTC	CASSPPQDRANYGYTF
.	.	TRBV2	TRBJ1-1	TGTGCCAGTATGACAGATGGGAACACTGAAGCTTTCTTT	CASMTDGNTEAFF
.	.	TRBV6-5	TRBJ1-5	TGTGCCAGTGGGGACACCTTCAGCAATCAGCCCCAGCATTTT	CASGDTFSNQPQHF
.	.	TRBV27	TRBJ2-1	TGTGCCAGCAGCTACGCCGGATCCCCCACTAAGTTCTTC	CASSYAGSPTKFF